The 32 T cell receptor beta chains in this list originate from one sample, sequenced in a study of metastatic and nonmetastatic thyroid tumors. Every patient underwent thyroid surgery untreated. TCRdb used MiXCR to call clones anew from the PCR reads. The profile shows about 19,000 clones, approximately 30% of them singletons. Specimen: tumor tissue. The receptors stem from a female donor with papillary thyroid cancer or a benign thyroid nodule (not recorded which). Some clones in this sample may be carry-over from other donors' samples.

By share, this clone ranks as medium-sized (0.01 to 0.1%). The junction differs from germline at one of its ends, possibly a read error. The chain employs TRBV6-5 and TRBJ2-7; weak D call: TRBD1 (5 bases). CDR1 and CDR2 (germline): MNHEY, SVGAGI. This CDR3 region has 14 residues. The CDR3 coding sequence is TGTGTCAGCAGTTACAGAGGAAACAGGAATGAGCAGTACTTC. Translation gives CVSSYRGNRNEQYF.

V is TRBV27 and J is TRBJ1-1, with D uncertain. CDR1 and CDR2 (germline): MNHEY, SMNVEV (reference sequence). The germline V and J ends were trimmed by 0 bases and 4 bases, with 9 bases remaining between them. CDR3 length: 14 residues. The CDR3 nucleotides read TGTGCCAGCAGTTTATCCGCCGCTAGCACTGAAGCTTTCTTT. It codes for CASSLSAASTEAFF.

This clone showed up just a few times. The chain links TRBV28 to TRBJ2-7, with D possibly matching TRBD2 (7 bases). The ends were cut back, 8 bases at V and 5 bases at J, with 16 bases in the middle. The CDR3 is 13 amino acids. Germline CDR1 MDHEN, CDR2 SYDVKM. CDR3 in DNA: TGTGCCAGCCCAAGCGGGACAAGCAACGAGCAGTACTTC. Translated, it gives CASPSGTSNEQYF.

There are many counts of this clone. The chain carries TRBV6-1 and TRBJ2-3; 7 bases line up with TRBD2. This CDR3 comprises 14 residues. CDR1 is MNHNS and CDR2 is SASEGT in the germline V gene. Trimming removed 8 bases from V and 6 bases from J; junction bases left unmatched: 11. DNA for the CDR3: TGTGCCAGCCACCGGCCGGGGACTACTGATACGCAGTATTTT. Its translation is CASHRPGTTDTQYF.

This clone appeared many times. The rearrangement joins TRBV20-1 to TRBJ1-5; TRBD1 is a possible D gene (6 bases). Germline assignment: CDR1 DFQATT and CDR2 SNEGSKA (reference sequence). This CDR3 contains 12 residues. V was clipped by 4 bases and J by 4 bases, with 8 bases between them. The CDR3 loop reads CSAKQGNQPQHF. The CDR3 coding sequence is TGCAGTGCTAAACAGGGAAATCAGCCCCAGCATTTT.

The sample holds many counts of this clone. The chain uses TRBV19 and TRBJ2-2, with 10 bases matching TRBD2. Losses at the gene ends were 0 bases for V and 5 bases for J; bases not matched to a gene: 6. This CDR3 is built from 17 residues. Germline CDR1 reads LNHDA; CDR2 reads SQIVND (reference sequence). Here the CDR3 reads CASSIDWASGRTGELFF. DNA of the CDR3: TGTGCCAGTAGTATAGATTGGGCTAGCGGGAGAACCGGGGAGCTGTTTTTT.

The chain couples TRBV18 to TRBJ2-1; TRBD1 agrees at 10 bases. The V gene end was trimmed by 0 bases and the J gene end by 8 bases; junction bases not matched to a gene: 4. The CDR3 contains 15 residues. Germline V gene lookup returns CDR1 KGHSH and CDR2 LQKENI. CDR3 protein: CASSPPGQGYDEQFF. For the CDR3, the DNA is TGTGCCAGCTCACCACCGGGACAGGGGTACGATGAGCAGTTCTTC. The full variable domain, rest sourced from reference TRBV18 and TRBJ2-1, is NAGVMQNPRHLVRRRGQEARLRCSPMKGHSHVYWYRQLPEEGLKFMVYLQKENIIDESGMPKERFSAEFPKEGPSILRIQQVVRGDSAAYFCASSPPGQGYDEQFFGPGTRLTVL.

This clone was counted between two and nine times. The chain is built from TRBV19 and TRBJ2-1, with 7 bases fitting TRBD1. The CDR3 runs 12 residues. Germline V gene sequence: CDR1 LNHDA, CDR2 SQIVND (reference sequence). The DNA of the CDR3 is TGTTCTACCAGGGACAGAAACAATGAGCAGTTCTTC. This codes for CSTRDRNNEQFF.

There are many counts of this clone. The chain recombines TRBV20-1 with TRBJ1-5; D not resolved. The CDR3 has 14 amino acids. Germline CDR1 is DFQATT and CDR2 is SNEGSKA (reference sequence). Trimming left V 6 bases short and J 0 bases short, with 12 bases between. The CDR3 DNA reads TGCAGTGCCAAGACCGATTATAGCAATCAGCCCCAGCATTTT. Protein: CSAKTDYSNQPQHF.

This chain links TRBV7-2 with TRBJ2-7, with TRBD1 as a possible D gene (5 bases). The V end was cut by 5 bases, the J end by 0 bases, with 14 bases between. This CDR3 region has 15 residues. The germline V gene encodes CDR1 SGHTA and CDR2 FQGNSA. CDR3 residues: CASSPTLGHSYEQYF. The CDR3 nucleotides read TGTGCCAGCAGCCCGACGTTAGGACACTCCTACGAGCAGTACTTC.

This clone was picked up one time. This rearrangement joins TRBV24-1 to TRBJ2-2; possibly TRBD1 or TRBD2 for D (5 bases each). Germline lookup yields CDR1 KGHDR and CDR2 SFDVKD. The V end was cut by 3 bases, the J end by 6 bases, with 13 bases between. The CDR3 is 15 amino acids. This CDR3 is CATSDRSWGSGELFF. The CDR3 DNA sequence: TGTGCCACCAGTGATCGGTCGTGGGGGTCCGGGGAGCTGTTTTTT.

The CDR3: CASSEQGTYEQYF. CDR3 nucleotides: TGTGCCAGCAGTGAACAGGGAACCTACGAGCAGTACTTC. V gene TRBV12-3 or TRBV12-4 combines with J gene TRBJ2-7; possibly TRBD1 for D (6 bases). This CDR3 is built from 13 residues. Trimming pared 5 bases from V and 2 bases from J, leaving 10 bases between.

Comments on this clone: Other nucleotide sequences from this sample produce the same CDR3. This chain joins TRBV18 and TRBJ2-2, with D possibly being TRBD1 (5 bases). Germline-derived CDR1 and CDR2 are KGHSH and LQKENI. The CDR3 consists of 18 residues. V lost 5 bases and J lost 5, with 24 bases in between. The CDR3 sequence: CASSSLSVRGGVTGELFF. The CDR3 DNA is TGTGCCAGCTCATCACTTTCGGTAAGGGGCGGTGTAACCGGGGAGCTGTTTTTT.

Within the sample, this clone is medium-sized. Other nucleotide sequences from this sample produce the same CDR3. The V call is TRBV28, the J call TRBJ2-7; D gene unclear. The germline V and J ends were trimmed by 5 bases and 2 bases, with 16 bases remaining between them. The germline CDR1 and CDR2 sequences are MDHEN and SYDVKM. The CDR3 extends over 15 amino acids. In DNA form, the CDR3 reads TGTGCCAGCAGTCCGCCAGGAGTTGGGCCCTACGAGCAGTACTTC. Translated: CASSPPGVGPYEQYF.

This sequence joins TRBV12-3 or TRBV12-4 and TRBJ2-7; D may match TRBD1 or TRBD2 (5 bases each). V was pared by 4 bases and J by 6 bases, with 19 bases between. The CDR3 spans 15 residues. The CDR3 loop reads CASSSPQGATSEQYF. In DNA, the CDR3 is TGTGCCAGCAGTTCTCCCCAGGGAGCTACGTCCGAGCAGTACTTC.

This clone has ten or more counts. This sequence may be a read error, since a much larger clone differs from it by one base. The V and J genes are TRBV10-2 and TRBJ2-7; 7 positions match TRBD1. The V gene's germline CDR1 is WSHSY and CDR2 SAAADI. The CDR3 is 12 amino acids. This CDR3 reads CVSSTGVYEQYF. The CDR3 coding sequence is TGCGTCAGCAGCACAGGGGTCTACGAGCAGTACTTC.

This clone was detected only a few times. The V call is TRBV19, the J call TRBJ1-1; no definite D call. Germline V gives CDR1 LNHDA, CDR2 SQIVND (reference sequence). CDR3 size: 13 residues. The germline V and J ends were trimmed by 6 bases and 2 bases, with 10 bases remaining between them. The CDR3 loop is CASSLRENTEAFF. CDR3 nucleotide sequence: TGTGCCAGTAGCCTCCGGGAAAACACTGAAGCTTTCTTT.

This chain connects TRBV20-1 to TRBJ2-7; D unresolved. Germline lookup yields CDR1 DFQATT and CDR2 SNEGSKA (reference sequence). Deletions cut 6 bases from V and 2 bases from J, with 14 bases between. This CDR3 spans 13 amino acids. CDR3 in amino acids: CSAYTGLTYEQYF. The CDR3, as DNA: TGCAGTGCCTATACGGGCTTAACCTACGAGCAGTACTTC.

A note on this clone: This may be a read error, as it is one base from a much larger clone. The CDR3 coding sequence is TGTGCCAGCAGCTCACTAGCACTCCAAGAGACCCAGTACTTC. Its protein product is CASSSLALQETQYF. This chain joins TRBV5-4 and TRBJ2-5; TRBD2 is a possible D gene (6 bases). Trimming pared 3 bases from V and 1 base from J, leaving 10 bases between. There are 14 residues in the CDR3. Looked up from germline, CDR1 is SGHNT and CDR2 is YYREEE (reference sequence).

A word on this clone: This may be a read error, as it is one base from a much larger clone. V and J are TRBV29-1 and TRBJ2-2; perhaps D is TRBD1 or TRBD2 (5 bases each). CDR3 length equals 15 residues. Germline CDR1 is SQVTM and CDR2 is ANQGSEA. Trimming stripped 3 bases from V and 6 bases from J, with 17 bases between. Here the CDR3 reads CSVDFGAGYSGELFF. The CDR3, as DNA: TGCAGCGTTGATTTCGGGGCAGGGTACTCCGGGGAGCTGTTTTTT.

This clone was seen more than once but under ten times. With a much larger clone just one base away, this may be a read error. The J gene is TRBJ2-4, the V gene TRBV7-2; D may be TRBD2 (6 bases). The CDR3 sequence is 14 residues long. Germline CDR1 SGHTA, CDR2 FQGNSA. The V end lost 6 bases, the J end lost 3 bases, and 12 bases lay between the germline ends. DNA of the CDR3: TGTGCCAGCAGTGTCGGAGGGGACAAAAACATTCAGTACTTC. Encoded protein: CASSVGGDKNIQYF.

Judged by abundance, this clone is medium-sized. The chain uses TRBV10-2 and TRBJ1-1, with 8 bases lining up with TRBD1. From germline, CDR1 is WSHSY and CDR2 SAAADI. J gave up 5 bases and V 3 bases, and 8 bases lay outside the gene matches. This CDR3 is built from 15 residues. This CDR3 reads CASSDRDRGGTEAFF. As DNA, the CDR3 is TGCGCCAGCAGTGATCGAGACAGGGGTGGAACTGAAGCTTTCTTT.

This clone ranks as medium-sized. The chain carries TRBV28 and TRBJ2-7; D possibly corresponds to TRBD1 (5 bases). Between the trimmed V and J ends, which lost 5 bases and 1 base, there was a span of 15 bases. Germline V gene data show CDR1 as MDHEN and CDR2 as SYDVKM. CDR3 length: 15 amino acids. CDR3 in DNA: TGTGCCAGCAGTCCCACGCAGGGTTTTTCCTACGAGCAGTACTTC. The encoded protein is CASSPTQGFSYEQYF.

As to this clone: This could be a read error, since a much larger clone is one nucleotide away. The rearrangement links TRBV28 to TRBJ2-5, with D uncertain. Germline CDR1 and CDR2: MDHEN and SYDVKM. This CDR3 contains 14 residues. The CDR3 region is CACSFRRSSETKYF. Here the CDR3 DNA reads TGTGCCTGCAGTTTCCGGAGATCATCGGAGACCAAGTACTTC. The full variable domain, completed using reference TRBV28 and TRBJ2-5, is DVKVTQSSRYLVKRTGEKVFLECVQDMDHENMFWYRQDPGLGLRLIYFSYDVKMKEKGDIPEGYSVSREKKERFSLILESASTNQTSMYLCACSFRRSSETKYFGPGTRLLVL.

This clone came up many times. The chain employs TRBV20-1 and TRBJ2-1, with 10 bases aligning to TRBD2. CDR3 length: 17 residues. Trimming cost V 3 bases and J 10 bases; bases outside gene matches: 18. Germline assignment: CDR1 DFQATT and CDR2 SNEGSKA (reference sequence). The chain's CDR3 is CSASLSSASGRGREQFF. Here the CDR3 DNA reads TGCAGTGCTAGCCTATCATCGGCTAGCGGGAGAGGGCGCGAGCAGTTCTTC.

This clone is labeled as medium-sized. J is TRBJ1-1 and V is TRBV6-1; 9 positions match TRBD1. This CDR3 spans 16 amino acids. Per the germline V gene, CDR1 is MNHNS and CDR2 is SASEGT. The V gene end was trimmed by 6 bases and the J gene end by 4 bases; junction bases not matched to a gene: 12. The DNA of the CDR3 is TGTGCCAGCAGCCTAACCGGACAGGGGTACGGCACTGAAGCTTTCTTT. Protein product: CASSLTGQGYGTEAFF.

This clone has at least ten counts. The gene calls are TRBV7-9 and TRBJ2-7; tentative D call: TRBD2 (6 bases). Trimming removed 0 bases at V and 5 bases at J, with 11 bases between. The germline V gene has CDR1 SEHNR and CDR2 FQNEAQ (reference sequence). This CDR3 has 14 amino acids. Here the CDR3 reads CASSLAGREDEQYF. The DNA of the CDR3 is TGTGCCAGCAGCTTAGCCGGGCGGGAAGACGAGCAGTACTTC.

This clone was detected only a few times. The chain uses TRBV28 and TRBJ2-7; D unresolved. The length of the CDR3 is 15 residues. In germline, CDR1 is MDHEN, CDR2 SYDVKM. V shed 3 bases and J shed 0 bases, with 12 bases lying between them. Here the CDR3 reads CASSLYQSSSYEQYF. The CDR3 DNA reads as TGTGCCAGCAGTTTGTACCAGTCCAGCTCCTACGAGCAGTACTTC.

By share, this clone counts as medium-sized (0.01 to 0.1%). The CDR3 bases are TGTGCCTGGAGTGTAAAAGTTGGGGAGCAGTACTTC. Residues: CAWSVKVGEQYF. The rearrangement links TRBV30 to TRBJ2-7; the D is unclear. The V and J ends lost 0 bases and 7 bases respectively, with 10 bases between them. Germline CDR1 is GTSNPN and CDR2 is SVGIG (reference sequence). CDR3 length: 12 residues.

The rearrangement uses TRBV20-1 and TRBJ2-7; the match to TRBD1 covers 8 bases. Germline lookup yields CDR1 DFQATT and CDR2 SNEGSKA (reference sequence). The CDR3 totals 14 residues. V lost 5 bases and J lost 5; bases outside the gene matches: 11. The CDR3 DNA is TGCAGTGCTGTACCAGGACAGGGAGCGAACGAGCAGTACTTC. Its translation: CSAVPGQGANEQYF.

In this sample, this clone turned up many times. The chain carries TRBV5-1 and TRBJ2-7, with a tentative D call TRBD2 (6 bases). The V gene lost 4 bases and the J gene lost 1 base, with 12 bases spanning the gap. CDR3 length equals 14 residues. Germline values: CDR1 SGHRS, CDR2 YFSETQ. In DNA form, the CDR3 reads TGCGCCAGCAGCGGACGACTAGGGTCCTACGAGCAGTACTTC. Translating it yields CASSGRLGSYEQYF.

This clone was found a few times. The chain uses TRBV15 and TRBJ2-1; tentative D call: TRBD2 (5 bases). This CDR3 region has 15 residues. Trimming cost V 2 bases and J 8 bases, with 16 bases left between them. Germline CDR1 is LNHNV and CDR2 is YYDKDF (reference sequence). The CDR3 DNA reads as TGTGCCACCAGCAGACGGAGCGGATCCTCTGATGAGCAGTTCTTC. Amino acids: CATSRRSGSSDEQFF.